These T cell receptor beta chains were read from a single sample in a study of blood T cells in healthy people across ages. MiXCR, applied by TCRdb to the 5' RACE reads, yields one record per CDR3 protein. The data contain 790,000 or so distinct CDR3 sequences, 56% of them singletons. Sequencing used blood. These receptors all come from a man aged 35-49 years in good health. CDR3s include the opening cysteine and the closing phenylalanine or tryptophan. The D gene is left open where the match is weak. Clone size, where shown, is once, few, many, or a class for clones that have expanded.

v_gene: TRBV6-1; j_gene: TRBJ2-3; abundance: .; d_gene: TRBD2; CDR3aa: CASSDGRTSGRPTDTQYF; CDR3nt: TGTGCCAGCAGTGATGGCCGGACTAGCGGGCGCCCCACAGATACGCAGTATTTT
v_gene: TRBV5-1; j_gene: TRBJ2-4; abundance: .; d_gene: TRBD1; CDR3aa: CASSLAQGNIQYF; CDR3nt: TGCGCCAGCAGCTTAGCACAGGGGAACATTCAGTACTTC
v_gene: TRBV7-7; j_gene: TRBJ2-7; abundance: .; d_gene: .; CDR3aa: CASSLDSVGEQYF; CDR3nt: TGTGCCAGCAGCTTAGATTCTGTCGGCGAGCAGTACTTC
v_gene: TRBV20-1; j_gene: TRBJ2-1; abundance: .; d_gene: .; CDR3aa: CSARDLKAGGSYNEQFF; CDR3nt: TGCAGTGCTAGAGACCTGAAAGCAGGGGGGTCCTACAATGAGCAGTTCTTC
v_gene: TRBV7-9; j_gene: TRBJ1-6; abundance: .; d_gene: TRBD1; CDR3aa: CASSSHDRGGSRSPLHF; CDR3nt: TGTGCCAGCAGCTCCCATGACAGGGGGGGAAGTAGATCACCCCTCCACTTT
v_gene: TRBV7-6; j_gene: TRBJ1-4; abundance: few; d_gene: .; CDR3aa: CASSLDPGGNEKLFF; CDR3nt: TGTGCCAGCAGCTTAGATCCCGGGGGAAATGAAAAACTGTTTTTT
v_gene: TRBV20-1; j_gene: TRBJ2-7; abundance: few; d_gene: .; CDR3aa: CSASLWGKSSYEQYF; CDR3nt: TGCAGTGCTAGTTTGTGGGGGAAAAGCTCCTACGAGCAGTACTTC
v_gene: TRBV3-1; j_gene: TRBJ2-3; abundance: few; d_gene: .; CDR3aa: CASSHRGAGTDTQYF; CDR3nt: TGTGCCAGCAGCCATCGGGGGGCAGGGACAGATACGCAGTATTTT
v_gene: TRBV7-9; j_gene: TRBJ2-3; abundance: .; d_gene: .; CDR3aa: CASSLSRLAKTDTQYF; CDR3nt: TGTGCCAGCAGCTTATCACGGCTAGCGAAGACAGATACGCAGTATTTT
v_gene: TRBV7-3; j_gene: TRBJ2-1; abundance: .; d_gene: .; CDR3aa: CASSLTRGPYDEQFF; CDR3nt: TGTGCCAGCAGCTTAACGCGGGGGCCCTACGACGAGCAGTTCTTC
v_gene: TRBV6-6; j_gene: TRBJ1-1; abundance: .; d_gene: .; CDR3aa: CASNYRDTEAFF; CDR3nt: TGTGCCAGCAATTACAGGGACACTGAAGCTTTCTTT
v_gene: TRBV6-1; j_gene: TRBJ2-3; abundance: .; d_gene: TRBD2; CDR3aa: CASTPNTGTSDLTDTQYF; CDR3nt: TGTGCCAGCACCCCAAATACCGGGACTAGCGACCTCACAGATACGCAGTATTTT
v_gene: TRBV12-3/TRBV12-4; j_gene: TRBJ1-6; abundance: .; d_gene: TRBD1; CDR3aa: CASRRGGVFHF; CDR3nt: TGTGCCAGCAGGAGAGGGGGCGTATTCCACTTT
v_gene: TRBV28; j_gene: TRBJ2-3; abundance: .; d_gene: .; CDR3aa: CASSLGVHTDTQYF; CDR3nt: TGTGCCAGCTCACTAGGGGTCCACACAGATACGCAGTATTTT
v_gene: TRBV6-5; j_gene: TRBJ2-7; abundance: once; d_gene: .; CDR3aa: CATQGGGPYEQYF; CDR3nt: TGTGCCACCCAAGGGGGGGGCCCCTACGAGCAGTACTTC
v_gene: TRBV6-2/TRBV6-3; j_gene: TRBJ2-5; abundance: once; d_gene: TRBD2; CDR3aa: CASSYASGRRSETQYF; CDR3nt: TGTGCCAGCAGTTATGCTAGCGGGAGGAGATCGGAGACCCAGTACTTC
v_gene: TRBV20-1; j_gene: TRBJ1-5; abundance: few; d_gene: .; CDR3aa: CSAREGGSREPQHF; CDR3nt: TGCAGTGCTAGAGAGGGGGGCTCCAGGGAGCCCCAGCATTTT
v_gene: TRBV28; j_gene: TRBJ2-1; abundance: .; d_gene: .; CDR3aa: CASVRGANNEQFF; CDR3nt: TGTGCCAGCGTGCGGGGCGCAAACAATGAGCAGTTCTTC
v_gene: TRBV12-5; j_gene: TRBJ1-4; abundance: few; d_gene: .; CDR3aa: CASAPGTNEKLFF; CDR3nt: TGTGCTAGTGCCCCGGGGACTAATGAAAAACTGTTTTTT
v_gene: TRBV20-1; j_gene: TRBJ2-1; abundance: .; d_gene: .; CDR3aa: CSASRGPYNEQFF; CDR3nt: TGCAGTGCTAGCAGGGGTCCCTACAATGAGCAGTTCTTC
v_gene: TRBV6-2/TRBV6-3; j_gene: TRBJ2-5; abundance: once; d_gene: TRBD2; CDR3aa: CASINSGGGTETQYF; CDR3nt: TGTGCCAGCATAAATAGCGGGGGAGGAACGGAGACCCAGTACTTC
v_gene: TRBV28; j_gene: TRBJ1-2; abundance: once; d_gene: TRBD1; CDR3aa: CASSPQRGLYGYTF; CDR3nt: TGTGCCAGCAGTCCCCAGAGGGGGCTCTATGGCTACACCTTC
v_gene: TRBV29-1; j_gene: TRBJ2-3; abundance: many; d_gene: .; CDR3aa: CSVEVGPTQYF; CDR3nt: TGCAGCGTTGAAGTCGGCCCTACGCAGTATTTT
v_gene: TRBV28; j_gene: TRBJ2-1; abundance: .; d_gene: TRBD2; CDR3aa: CASIPSGGSNEQFF; CDR3nt: TGTGCCAGCATACCCAGCGGGGGGTCCAATGAGCAGTTCTTC
v_gene: TRBV7-2; j_gene: TRBJ2-4; abundance: .; d_gene: TRBD2; CDR3aa: CASSGPGGGWGTKNIQYF; CDR3nt: TGTGCCAGCAGCGGCCCGGGGGGAGGCTGGGGTACCAAAAACATTCAGTACTTC
v_gene: TRBV20-1; j_gene: TRBJ2-3; abundance: .; d_gene: TRBD1; CDR3aa: CSATWTGDYTDTQYF; CDR3nt: TGCAGTGCTACCTGGACAGGGGATTACACAGATACGCAGTATTTT
v_gene: TRBV29-1; j_gene: TRBJ2-2; abundance: .; d_gene: TRBD1; CDR3aa: CSAQTGGGELFF; CDR3nt: TGCAGCGCTCAGACAGGGGGCGGGGAGCTGTTTTTT
v_gene: TRBV7-6; j_gene: TRBJ2-5; abundance: .; d_gene: TRBD1; CDR3aa: CASSFAGSDRAQETQYF; CDR3nt: TGTGCCAGCAGCTTTGCGGGGTCGGACAGGGCCCAAGAGACCCAGTACTTC
v_gene: TRBV7-9; j_gene: TRBJ1-2; abundance: once; d_gene: .; CDR3aa: CASSSATYRQAKGYGYTF; CDR3nt: TGTGCCAGCAGCTCTGCCACCTATCGACAGGCCAAGGGGTATGGCTACACCTTC
v_gene: TRBV6-1; j_gene: TRBJ2-3; abundance: .; d_gene: .; CDR3aa: CASSNRNYTDTQYF; CDR3nt: TGTGCCAGTAGTAATCGAAACTACACAGATACGCAGTATTTT
v_gene: TRBV11-2; j_gene: TRBJ2-5; abundance: .; d_gene: TRBD1; CDR3aa: CASSLGTGWETQYF; CDR3nt: TGTGCCAGCAGCTTAGGGACAGGGTGGGAGACCCAGTACTTC
v_gene: TRBV10-3; j_gene: TRBJ2-1; abundance: .; d_gene: TRBD2; CDR3aa: CAISEALAGVNEQFF; CDR3nt: TGTGCCATCAGTGAGGCTCTAGCGGGAGTCAATGAGCAGTTCTTC
v_gene: TRBV14; j_gene: TRBJ2-7; abundance: .; d_gene: .; CDR3aa: CASSQDVGAPSYEQYF; CDR3nt: TGTGCCAGCAGCCAAGACGTAGGGGCCCCCTCCTACGAGCAGTACTTC
v_gene: TRBV28; j_gene: TRBJ2-1; abundance: .; d_gene: TRBD1; CDR3aa: CASSPTRGSHNEQFF; CDR3nt: TGTGCCAGCAGTCCGACCAGGGGGTCCCACAATGAGCAGTTCTTC
v_gene: TRBV9; j_gene: TRBJ2-3; abundance: .; d_gene: .; CDR3aa: CASGVVTDTQYF; CDR3nt: TGTGCCAGCGGCGTTGTCACAGATACGCAGTATTTT
v_gene: TRBV29-1; j_gene: TRBJ2-7; abundance: .; d_gene: TRBD1; CDR3aa: CSVGTGQGSSYEQYF; CDR3nt: TGCAGCGTTGGGACAGGACAAGGAAGCTCCTACGAGCAGTACTTC
v_gene: TRBV3-1; j_gene: TRBJ2-7; abundance: .; d_gene: TRBD2; CDR3aa: CASSQGPSGYEQYF; CDR3nt: TGTGCCAGCAGCCAAGGGCCTAGCGGCTACGAGCAGTACTTC
v_gene: TRBV6-5; j_gene: TRBJ2-1; abundance: .; d_gene: .; CDR3aa: CASSYWPGQGGNEQFF; CDR3nt: TGTGCCAGCAGTTACTGGCCGGGGCAGGGGGGGAATGAGCAGTTCTTC
v_gene: TRBV6-6; j_gene: TRBJ2-1; abundance: few; d_gene: .; CDR3aa: CASSYSLGNEQFF; CDR3nt: TGTGCCAGCAGTTACTCTCTAGGGAATGAGCAGTTCTTC
v_gene: TRBV7-9; j_gene: TRBJ2-7; abundance: .; d_gene: TRBD2; CDR3aa: CASSKGTSGIYEQYF; CDR3nt: TGTGCCAGCAGCAAAGGGACTAGCGGGATATACGAGCAGTACTTC
v_gene: TRBV24-1; j_gene: TRBJ2-3; abundance: few; d_gene: .; CDR3aa: CATSDADRPQYF; CDR3nt: TGTGCCACCAGTGATGCCGACAGACCGCAGTATTTT
v_gene: TRBV29-1; j_gene: TRBJ2-7; abundance: .; d_gene: TRBD1; CDR3aa: CSVATSDRDEQYF; CDR3nt: TGCAGCGTTGCGACCTCGGACAGGGACGAGCAGTACTTC
v_gene: TRBV29-1; j_gene: TRBJ2-4; abundance: .; d_gene: .; CDR3aa: CSVVSGLPRDIQYF; CDR3nt: TGCAGCGTTGTTTCGGGCCTGCCACGGGACATTCAGTACTTC
v_gene: TRBV7-6; j_gene: TRBJ2-4; abundance: .; d_gene: .; CDR3aa: CASSLGLPGVAKNIQYF; CDR3nt: TGTGCCAGCAGCTTAGGGCTTCCGGGGGTAGCCAAAAACATTCAGTACTTC
v_gene: TRBV9; j_gene: TRBJ2-1; abundance: .; d_gene: TRBD2; CDR3aa: CASGVAGGGAYNEQFF; CDR3nt: TGTGCCAGCGGCGTAGCGGGCGGGGGGGCCTACAATGAGCAGTTCTTC
v_gene: TRBV10-3; j_gene: TRBJ2-1; abundance: few; d_gene: TRBD1; CDR3aa: CAISGQGSLDEQFF; CDR3nt: TGTGCCATCAGCGGACAGGGATCTTTGGATGAGCAGTTCTTC
v_gene: TRBV14; j_gene: TRBJ2-6; abundance: .; d_gene: TRBD1; CDR3aa: CASSPITRGLGGANVLTF; CDR3nt: TGTGCCAGCAGCCCCATTACCAGGGGGCTAGGAGGGGCCAACGTCCTGACTTTC
v_gene: TRBV2; j_gene: TRBJ1-1; abundance: .; d_gene: .; CDR3aa: CASSEALGAFF; CDR3nt: TGTGCCAGCAGTGAAGCTTTAGGAGCTTTCTTT